The entry that follows covers one T cell receptor beta chain sequence. There are many counts of this clonotype. What this receptor recognizes is not known. No qualities accompany the bases; no much larger clone lies one base away. The TCR beta CDR3 regions were amplified from RNA transcripts. For the first round of RT-PCR on the TCR CDR3, the HTBI primer set was used together with the Qiagen OneStep RT-PCR kit. Libraries were constructed in a second round of multiplex PCR, after which size selection and purification were carried out. The libraries were sequenced on an Illumina HiSeq2000 using paired-end 100 bp reads. Turning to the authors' computational methods: SOAPnuke was used to process the raw data, throwing out any read that contained adapters or uncalled bases, had a mean Phred below 15, or lacked an exact constant-primer or identifier match. COPE v1.2.5 was used to merge high-quality paired reads, and clonotypes were defined as unique nucleotide sequences. MiTCR v1.1 was used to align the clonotypes against IMGT TRBV, TRBD and TRBJ reference segments. Analysis was restricted to V-J combinations with a frequency above 0.0001, which covered approximately 99% of repertoires. A TCS score was defined as the ratio of F50 (clonal expansion) to E x V (chaos), with BLOSUM62-based TCRdist applied between CDR3 peptides within each V-J. Welch's t-statistics and random forest reduced 514 V-J features to 10 to 15, which were used in a naive Bayes classifier (R e1071). Using fastp trimming at Q25 and MiXCR clonotype assembly, TCRdb reanalyzed the public sequencing data and kept in-frame beta chains. Each record represents a unique CDR3 protein, reported with the most common genes and DNA among its rows. Here the V and J calls rest on TCRdb's processing, not on the authors' analysis. In this sample the table shows fewer than 550,000 distinct CDR3 sequences, 15% to 18% of which occur a single time. Over 12% of the sample rests with the top ten.

Stable Graves' hyperthyroidism was defined as the absence of progression to ophthalmopathy over 18 months of follow-up. Hyperthyroidism patients were newly diagnosed, had a disease duration of under 2 months, and were aged 18 to 65 years. The study excluded patients with uncontrolled infections, other autoimmune diseases, pregnancy or lactation. Clinical symptoms, serum thyroxine and TRAb, thyroid ultrasound, and orbital computed tomography formed the basis for the diagnoses. PBMCs were isolated from about 10 ml of fresh peripheral blood by Ficoll-Paque density gradient centrifugation. Total RNA was extracted with Trizol reagent, and quality was checked on an Agilent 2100 Bioanalyzer. These data are taken from a study of T cells in Graves' hyperthyroidism and ophthalmopathy (dated by TCRdb to the late 2010s). Study-level background: Peripheral blood samples were taken at the time of initial diagnosis, prior to any treatment. A discovery cohort of fewer than 110 patients, approximately 45 with Graves' ophthalmopathy and roughly 59 with stable Graves' hyperthyroidism, was used to find distinguishing TCR V-J signatures. Thyroid tissue and blood T-cell repertoires from six Graves' hyperthyroidism patients were also compared in the study. TCR Vbeta CDR3 sequencing of fewer than 150 peripheral blood samples (roughly 41 ophthalmopathy, under 80 hyperthyroidism and approximately 17 progressor patients) is reported in the paper. After blood sampling, hyperthyroidism patients were treated with methimazole at a starting dose of 30 mg daily, and ophthalmopathy patients were treated with high-dose intravenous methylprednisolone. The approximately 90 discovery patients were randomly split 7:3 into training and test sets. Prospective prediction of ophthalmopathy was tested in an independent validation cohort of some 20 hyperthyroidism patients and approximately 17 patients who later progressed to ophthalmopathy. The paper's findings and limits, for the study overall: A 13 V-J signature model separated ophthalmopathy from stable hyperthyroidism, with 87.88% sensitivity and roughly 81% specificity in cross-validation and 80%/75% in testing. Most expanded thyroid clonotypes (frequency above 0.001) were also detected in blood, a finding suggesting that blood repertoires may reflect thyroid immune responses. Sample size was not statistically predetermined, and blinding of investigators to group allocation was not performed. In validation, the model predicted progression to ophthalmopathy with roughly 70% sensitivity and 72% to 75% specificity, a median of 6.5 months before onset.

Reading the germline V gene (reference sequence) gives CDR1 DFQATT and CDR2 SNEGSKA. The CDR3, from cysteine to phenylalanine, totals 14 residues. Only CDR3 DNA is held: 42 bases, read in frame from base 1. Trimming takes 6 bases off V and 0 bases off J; junction bases not matched to a gene: 6. The sequencing sample was made of blood. This receptor chain uses TRBV20-1 and TRBJ2-3; 7 bases in the middle match TRBD1. This clonotype was obtained from a woman between 18 and 29 years old with Graves' hyperthyroidism. The CDR3: CSAPRGLSTDTQYF. The DNA sequence follows: TGCAGTGCCCCTAGGGGGCTTAGCACAGATACGCAGTATTTT.